This T cell receptor beta chain originates from a study of blood T cells in healthy people across ages. For the second PCR, which ran for about 7 to 12 cycles, a sample-barcoded 5' primer and a J-beta primer mix were used. TCRdb used MiXCR to reprocess the 5' RACE reads, holding one entry per CDR3 protein. Of 650,000 to 1,000,000 distinct CDR3 sequences in the sample, 36% are singletons; the top ten hold 10% to 15%. This clonotype has a handful of counts. Trimming took 7 bases from V and 2 from J, leaving 14 bases between them. This CDR3 spans 14 amino acids. Germline V gene data show CDR1 as MNHNY and CDR2 as SVGAGI (reference sequence). Russia was home to the donors, healthy Caucasian individuals aged roughly 6 to 90. For every donor, a draw yielded about 10 milliliters of peripheral blood.

The sequenced sample consisted of blood. This chain uses TRBV6-6 with TRBJ1-1; weak D call: TRBD1 (5 bases). The clonotype was recovered from a young man in good health. The CDR3 sequence is CASTPFGGNTEAFF. CDR3 DNA sequence: TGTGCCAGCACCCCATTCGGGGGTAACACTGAAGCTTTCTTT.